A selection of T cell receptor beta chains follows, all from one sample in a study of blood T cell repertoires in COVID-19. TCRdb keeps only in-frame clones here, not all; method: immunoSEQ multiplex PCR. This sample yields under 80,000 clones, of which approximately 80% are seen a single time; approximately 4.4% belongs to the top ten. The specimen sequenced was peripheral blood. The source is an elderly woman with active or convalescent COVID-19. CDR3s include the opening cysteine and the closing phenylalanine or tryptophan. The D gene is left open where the match is weak. Clone size is given for some rows only: seen once, a few or many times, or a class if the clone is expanded.

NA | NA | 15 | TRBJ2-7 | TRBV5-6 | CASSLRSTTNYEQYF | TGTGCCAGCAGCTTGAGGTCGACAACCAACTACGAGCAGTACTTC
TRBD1 | NA | 15 | TRBJ2-1 | TRBV24-1 | CATSEVGTGGNEQFF | TGTGCCACCAGTGAGGTAGGGACAGGGGGCAATGAGCAGTTCTTC
TRBD1 | NA | 18 | TRBJ2-2 | TRBV30 | CAWSVWWGDREVPGELFF | TGTGCCTGGAGTGTATGGTGGGGGGACAGGGAGGTTCCCGGGGAGCTGTTTTTT
TRBD2 | NA | 17 | TRBJ2-7 | TRBV4-1 | CASSPQGDGRDPREQYF | TGCGCCAGCAGCCCACAAGGGGACGGGAGGGATCCTCGGGAGCAGTACTTC
NA | NA | 14 | TRBJ1-2 | TRBV5-4 | CASSLAGTNYGYTF | TGTGCCAGCAGCTTGGCAGGAACTAACTATGGCTACACCTTC
NA | NA | 15 | TRBJ2-3 | TRBV5-1 | CASSLGGQKADTQYF | TGCGCCAGCAGCTTGGGTGGACAGAAAGCAGATACGCAGTATTTT
NA | once | 14 | TRBJ2-7 | TRBV20-1 | CSASRPGIVDEQYF | TGCAGTGCTAGTCGGCCAGGGATCGTCGACGAGCAGTACTTC
NA | NA | 14 | TRBJ1-1 | TRBV23-1 | CASSLTGRNTEAFF | TGCGCCAGCAGTCTTACAGGAAGAAACACTGAAGCTTTCTTT
NA | few | 15 | TRBJ2-7 | TRBV10-3 | CAISESTRGGHEQYF | TGTGCCATCAGTGAGTCCACCCGCGGGGGCCACGAGCAGTACTTC
NA | NA | 14 | TRBJ1-1 | TRBV28 | CASSRVFGHTEAFF | TGTGCCAGCAGCAGGGTCTTCGGCCACACTGAAGCTTTCTTT
TRBD1 | once | 15 | TRBJ2-1 | TRBV5-4 | CASSWTGGADNEQFF | TGTGCCAGCAGCTGGACAGGGGGCGCGGACAATGAGCAGTTCTTC
NA | NA | 15 | TRBJ1-1 | TRBV6-5 | CASSYQTTLNTEAFF | TGTGCCAGCAGTTACCAAACTACCCTGAACACTGAAGCTTTCTTT
NA | NA | 14 | TRBJ1-2 | TRBV4-3 | CASSQAGNPRGYTF | TGCGCCAGCAGCCAAGCGGGGAATCCGAGAGGCTACACCTTC
NA | once | 11 | TRBJ1-1 | TRBV30 | CAWTDKIEAFF | TGTGCCTGGACGGACAAGATTGAAGCTTTCTTT
TRBD1 | NA | 12 | TRBJ1-2 | TRBV6-5 | CASGQGNYGYTF | TGTGCCAGCGGACAGGGTAACTATGGCTACACCTTC
TRBD1 | NA | 13 | TRBJ1-2 | TRBV19 | CGTRDRWNYGYTF | TGTGGAACTCGGGACAGATGGAACTATGGCTACACCTTC
NA | NA | 15 | TRBJ1-2 | TRBV7-2 | CASSPGGAVDYGYTF | TGTGCCAGCAGCCCCGGGGGGGCCGTCGACTATGGCTACACCTTC
NA | NA | 15 | TRBJ1-5 | TRBV15 | CATSDQQGLNQPQHF | TGTGCCACCAGCGATCAACAGGGTCTGAATCAGCCCCAGCATTTT
TRBD2 | NA | 17 | TRBJ2-2 | TRBV9 | CASSVGTSGRFTGELFF | TGTGCCAGCAGCGTCGGGACTAGCGGGAGGTTTACCGGGGAGCTGTTTTTT
NA | NA | 11 | TRBJ2-2 | TRBV11-3 | CATSSAGELFF | TGTGCCACCTCCAGCGCCGGGGAGCTGTTTTTT
TRBD1 | few | 14 | TRBJ2-7 | TRBV7-9 | CASSHGDRAYEQYF | TGTGCCAGCAGCCATGGGGACAGGGCCTACGAGCAGTACTTC
NA | NA | 15 | TRBJ2-6 | TRBV7-3 | CASSLGAPGANVLTF | TGTGCCAGCAGCTTGGGCGCCCCCGGGGCCAACGTCCTGACTTTC
TRBD1 | NA | 15 | TRBJ2-7 | TRBV7-9 | CASSLTRQGDYEQYF | TGTGCCAGCAGCCTAACCCGACAGGGTGACTACGAGCAGTACTTC